This T cell receptor beta chain stems from a study of shared clonotypes between healthy human individuals. CDR3 length: 14 residues. The germline V and J ends were trimmed by 5 bases and 0 bases, with 14 bases remaining between them. Germline loops: CDR1 GTSNPN, CDR2 SVGIG (reference sequence). Assay used: immunoSEQ multiplex PCR; TCRdb lists only in-frame clones, some missing. The sample yields about 2.3 million clones, 92% seen once. This receptor was taken from a man aged 18 to 29 in good health. Some clones in this sample may be carry-over from other donors' samples. The J gene is TRBJ2-7, the V gene TRBV30, with D possibly called TRBD1 or TRBD2 (6 bases each). Sample: naive CD4+ T cells from PBMCs. Subset of the sample: CD45RA+ positively selected. The CDR3, as DNA: TGTGCCTGGGGGCGAGGGGGGAGCTCCTACGAGCAGTACTTC. This codes for CAWGRGGSSYEQYF.